A single sample is the source of the 20 T cell receptor beta chains below, sequenced in a study of blood T cell repertoires in COVID-19. The data were produced by immunoSEQ multiplex PCR, yet TCRdb's version contains in-frame clones alone and is incomplete. The sample has over 120,000 clones; around 79% are singletons. The sequenced sample was PBMCs or T cells enriched from blood (not recorded which). These receptors originate from a woman in her forties or fifties who had recovered from COVID-19.

This clone showed up just a few times. The CDR3 region has the DNA TGTGCCAGCAGCCTAGCGGGGGGGCCTCGGGAGCTGTTTTTT. This codes for CASSLAGGPRELFF. The chain recombines TRBV3-1 (or the pseudogene TRBV3-2) with TRBJ2-2; 11 bases align to TRBD2. The CDR3 loop spans 14 amino acids. The V segment lost 4 bases and the J segment 9 bases; nucleotides outside the gene matches: 4. The germline V gene has CDR1 LGHDT and CDR2 YNNKEL (reference sequence).

As regards this clone: The sample holds other DNA sequences that translate to the same CDR3. This chain joins TRBV11-2 and TRBJ2-3, with 7 bases matching TRBD1. The CDR3 totals 15 residues. V trimming: 4 bases; J trimming: 0 bases; junction bases outside the gene matches: 4. Germline V lookup: CDR1 SGHAT, CDR2 FQNNGV. For the CDR3, the DNA is TGTGCCAGCAGCTCCCCAGGGGGTAGCACAGATACGCAGTATTTT. This translates into CASSSPGGSTDTQYF. The full variable domain, completed using reference TRBV11-2 and TRBJ2-3, is EAGVAQSPRYKIIEKRQSVAFWCNPISGHATLYWYQQILGQGPKLLIQFQNNGVVDDSQLPKDRFSAERLKGVDSTLKIQPAKLEDSAVYLCASSSPGGSTDTQYFGPGTRLTVL.

The chain employs TRBV7-2 and TRBJ2-5; 8 bases align to TRBD1. The ends lost 5 bases at V and 5 bases at J; junction bases unmatched: 7. The CDR3 runs 14 residues. CDR1 SGHTA and CDR2 FQGNSA come from the germline V gene. The DNA for the CDR3 is TGTGCCAGCAGCCCACAGGGGGTCGGTGAGACCCAGTACTTC. Protein: CASSPQGVGETQYF.

This clone was observed a few times. The chain's CDR3 is CASSPHTGEQFF. CDR3 coding DNA: TGTGCCAGCAGCCCTCATACAGGGGAGCAGTTCTTC. This sequence joins TRBV7-3 and TRBJ2-1, with D possibly matching TRBD1 (6 bases). Trimming pared 5 bases from V and 10 bases from J, leaving 12 bases between. Per the germline V gene, CDR1 is SGHTA and CDR2 is FQGTGA. The length of the CDR3 is 12 residues. Using reference TRBV7-3 and TRBJ2-1 for the parts outside the CDR3, the full variable domain is GAGVSQTPSNKVTEKGKYVELRCDPISGHTALYWYRQSLGQGPEFLIYFQGTGAADDSGLPNDRFFAVRPEGSVSTLKIQRTERGDSAVYLCASSPHTGEQFFGPGTRLTVL.

This rearrangement joins TRBV7-2 to TRBJ2-7; 11 nucleotides align to TRBD2. V lost 5 bases to trimming and J lost 4 bases; unmatched junction nucleotides: 10. The CDR3 length is 16 residues. Germline CDR1 SGHTA, CDR2 FQGNSA. This chain's CDR3 is CASSPPAGTSGYEQYF. The CDR3 region has the DNA TGTGCCAGCAGCCCCCCAGCCGGGACTAGCGGTTACGAGCAGTACTTC.

This clone was seen a handful of times. This sequence joins TRBV5-5 and TRBJ1-5; 8 bases match TRBD1. This CDR3 comprises 16 residues. Germline-derived CDR1 and CDR2 are SGHKS and YYEKEE (reference sequence). V trimming: 1 base; J trimming: 4 bases; junction bases outside the gene matches: 7. The CDR3 protein is CASSLMGQAGNQPQHF. Here the CDR3 DNA reads TGTGCCAGCAGCTTGATGGGACAGGCGGGTAATCAGCCCCAGCATTTT. Drawing the rest from reference TRBV5-5 and TRBJ1-5, the complete variable domain is DAGVTQSPTHLIKTRGQQVTLRCSPISGHKSVSWYQQVLGQGPQFIFQYYEKEERGRGNFPDRFSARQFPNYSSELNVNALLLGDSALYLCASSLMGQAGNQPQHFGDGTRLSIL.

The genes are TRBV9 and TRBJ2-2; 8 bases agree with TRBD2. V lost 4 bases and J lost 5; bases outside the gene matches: 10. Germline-derived CDR1 and CDR2 are SGDLS and YYNGEE. The CDR3 extends over 16 amino acids. This CDR3 reads CASSSTGGVWTGELFF. The CDR3 DNA follows: TGTGCCAGCAGCTCTACCGGGGGGGTTTGGACCGGGGAGCTGTTTTTT.

The gene calls are TRBV4-1 and TRBJ2-1; 7 nucleotides align to TRBD1. CDR1 is MGHRA, CDR2 YSYEKL, per germline. The CDR3 length is 14 residues. V dropped 3 bases and J dropped 6; count of bases not matched to a gene: 5. The CDR3 nucleotides read TGCGCCAGCAGCCACGCCTCAGGGGGCAATGAGCAGTTCTTC. Protein: CASSHASGGNEQFF.

The chain employs TRBV6-5 and TRBJ2-7; TRBD2 is a possible D gene (6 bases). The CDR3 covers 14 residues. V was pared by 5 bases and J by 5 bases, with 16 bases between. CDR1 and CDR2 from the germline V gene are MNHEY and SVGAGI. The CDR3 spells CASSTGTHSDEQYF. In nucleotides, the CDR3 is TGTGCCAGCAGTACCGGGACTCATAGCGACGAGCAGTACTTC.

The sample holds one count of this clone. This rearrangement joins TRBV13 to TRBJ1-2; the D is unclear. Trimming shortened V by 5 bases and J by 6 bases, and 10 bases separated the two germline ends. The germline V gene encodes CDR1 PRHDT and CDR2 FYEKMQ (reference sequence). CDR3 length: 12 amino acids. The CDR3 nucleotides read TGTGCCAGCAGCCGATATCAGGATGGCTACACCTTC. Encoded protein: CASSRYQDGYTF.

This clone has only one observation. The CDR3, as DNA: TGTGCCAGCAGCCCGCGGACAGGGTCCAACGAGCAGTACTTC. It specifies CASSPRTGSNEQYF. This sequence joins TRBV9 and TRBJ2-7; 8 bases are a match to TRBD1. Germline CDR1 is SGDLS and CDR2 is YYNGEE. V lost 4 bases and J lost 5; bases outside the gene matches: 8. CDR3 length: 14 amino acids.

V is TRBV9 and J is TRBJ1-4, with unresolved D. CDR1 SGDLS and CDR2 YYNGEE come from the germline V gene. With 4 bases removed from V and 0 bases from J, the gap between germline ends came to 13 bases. The CDR3 totals 16 residues. This CDR3 is CASSPEVGATNEKLFF. The CDR3 DNA sequence: TGTGCCAGCAGCCCCGAAGTGGGAGCAACTAATGAAAAACTGTTTTTT.

This chain joins TRBV7-9 and TRBJ1-1, with 10 bases lining up with TRBD1. J gave up 6 bases and V 1 base, and 2 bases lay outside the gene matches. The germline V gene encodes CDR1 SEHNR and CDR2 FQNEAQ (reference sequence). This CDR3 spans 14 amino acids. The CDR3 bases are TGTGCCAGCAGCTTAGGGACAGGGGGGGCTGAAGCTTTCTTT. Amino acids: CASSLGTGGAEAFF.

This clone was detected only once. This sequence joins TRBV19 and TRBJ2-2, with 7 bases that match TRBD2. Per germline, CDR1 LNHDA and CDR2 SQIVND (reference sequence). V dropped 5 bases and J dropped 7; count of bases not matched to a gene: 7. CDR3 length: 14 amino acids. The CDR3 loop is CASSGPGGIGELFF. The CDR3 nucleotides read TGTGCCAGTAGTGGCCCGGGAGGAATCGGGGAGCTGTTTTTT.

This chain joins TRBV19 and TRBJ2-7, with 7 bases fitting TRBD1. Trimming took 5 bases from V and 0 from J; bases not matched to a gene: 7. CDR3 length equals 15 residues. The germline V gene has CDR1 LNHDA and CDR2 SQIVND (reference sequence). The CDR3 sequence is CASSPQGISSYEQYF. CDR3 DNA sequence: TGTGCCAGTAGTCCACAGGGGATAAGCTCCTACGAGCAGTACTTC.

The chain recombines TRBV24-1 with TRBJ2-3, with 11 bases matching TRBD1. The CDR3 is 18 amino acids. V gave up 2 bases and J gave up 0 bases; unmatched junction bases: 6. Germline V lookup: CDR1 KGHDR, CDR2 SFDVKD. CDR3 bases: TGTGCCACCAGTGATTATTTCGGGACAGGGGGTAGCACAGATACGCAGTATTTT. This sequence encodes CATSDYFGTGGSTDTQYF.

This clone was observed a few times. This chain connects TRBV6-1 to TRBJ1-2; D possibly corresponds to TRBD1 (6 bases). Trimming cost V 0 bases and J 7 bases, with 12 bases left between them. The CDR3 extends over 14 amino acids. The germline gives CDR1 MNHNS, CDR2 SASEGT. Written as DNA, the CDR3 is TGTGCCAGCAGTGAAGCAGGGGGGGAAAGTGGCTACACCTTC. This translates into CASSEAGGESGYTF.

As DNA, the CDR3 is TGTGCCAGCCTCGGGGGGGTGAACTACGAGCAGTACTTC. As protein: CASLGGVNYEQYF. The J gene is TRBJ2-7, the V gene TRBV28, with 8 nucleotides matching TRBD2. The germline gives CDR1 MDHEN, CDR2 SYDVKM. V was clipped by 8 bases and J by 3 bases; unmatched bases: 6. This CDR3 has 13 amino acids.

The chain employs TRBV13 and TRBJ2-7; D is uncertain. The CDR3 is made up of 15 amino acids. Trimming cost V 5 bases and J 3 bases, with 17 bases left between them. Germline V gene data show CDR1 as PRHDT and CDR2 as FYEKMQ (reference sequence). The CDR3 is CASSLRRAPLYEQYF. Written as DNA, the CDR3 is TGTGCCAGCAGCCTACGGAGAGCTCCGCTCTACGAGCAGTACTTC.

The chain carries TRBV6-1 and TRBJ2-7; 11 nucleotides agree with TRBD1. The CDR3 covers 21 residues. With 0 bases clipped from V and 4 bases from J, the junction kept 20 bases outside the gene matches. From germline, CDR1 is MNHNS and CDR2 SASEGT. The chain's CDR3 is CASSEAEDRGRVAGIDYEQYF. CDR3 sequence (DNA): TGTGCCAGCAGTGAAGCTGAGGACAGGGGGCGGGTAGCGGGAATAGATTACGAGCAGTACTTC.